The sequence of this T cell receptor beta chain was determined in a study of T cell changes during pregnancy in multiple sclerosis. Profiling relied on immunoSEQ multiplex PCR, and the TCRdb table lists in-frame clones only, not all of them. This table has tens of thousands of clones, 91% appearing once. Between the trimmed V and J ends, which lost 1 base and 8 bases, there was a span of 19 bases. This CDR3 is 16 amino acids long. In germline, CDR1 is SGHKS, CDR2 YYEKEE (reference sequence). This TCR was recovered from a female donor in good health, enrolled as a control in a pregnancy study. V is TRBV5-5 and J is TRBJ2-4; TRBD1 is a possible D gene (5 bases). The material was peripheral blood, obtained in the third trimester of pregnancy. The CDR3 DNA is TGTGCCAGCAGCTTGAAGAGGCCGGACCAGGGATACATTCAGTACTTC. Encoded protein: CASSLKRPDQGYIQYF.